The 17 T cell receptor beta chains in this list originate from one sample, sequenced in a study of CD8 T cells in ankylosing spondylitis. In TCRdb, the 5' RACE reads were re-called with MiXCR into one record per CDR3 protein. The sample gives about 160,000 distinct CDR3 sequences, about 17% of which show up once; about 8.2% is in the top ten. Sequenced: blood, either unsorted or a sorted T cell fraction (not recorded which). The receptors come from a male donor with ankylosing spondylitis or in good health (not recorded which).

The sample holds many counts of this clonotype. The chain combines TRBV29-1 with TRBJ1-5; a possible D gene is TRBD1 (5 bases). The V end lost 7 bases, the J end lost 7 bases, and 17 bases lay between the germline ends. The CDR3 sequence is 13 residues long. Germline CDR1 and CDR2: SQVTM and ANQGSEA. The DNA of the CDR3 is TGCAGCGGGAGCCGGGACTCGGACCAGCCCCAGCATTTT. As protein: CSGSRDSDQPQHF.

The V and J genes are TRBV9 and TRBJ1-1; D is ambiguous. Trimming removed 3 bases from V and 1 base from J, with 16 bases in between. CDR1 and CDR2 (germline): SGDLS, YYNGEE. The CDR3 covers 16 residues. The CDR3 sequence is CASSATPQKKNTEAFF. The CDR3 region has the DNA TGTGCCAGCAGCGCAACCCCACAGAAGAAGAACACTGAAGCTTTCTTT.

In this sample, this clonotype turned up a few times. CDR3 residues: CASSQQLQASNEQFF. Written as DNA, the CDR3 is TGTGCCAGCAGCCAACAACTACAGGCCAGCAATGAGCAGTTCTTC. The V gene is TRBV3-1, the J gene TRBJ2-1; D perhaps matches TRBD1 (5 bases). This CDR3 spans 15 amino acids. CDR1 and CDR2 from the germline V gene are LGHDT and YNNKEL (reference sequence). Trimming took 2 bases from V and 6 from J, leaving 14 bases between them.

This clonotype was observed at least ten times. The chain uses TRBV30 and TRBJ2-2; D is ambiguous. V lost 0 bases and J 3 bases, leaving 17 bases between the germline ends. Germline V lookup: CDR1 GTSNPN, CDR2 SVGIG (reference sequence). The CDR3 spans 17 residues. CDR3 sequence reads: CAWSVWAFGSYTGELFF. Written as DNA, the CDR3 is TGTGCCTGGAGTGTATGGGCCTTCGGCAGCTACACCGGGGAGCTGTTTTTT.

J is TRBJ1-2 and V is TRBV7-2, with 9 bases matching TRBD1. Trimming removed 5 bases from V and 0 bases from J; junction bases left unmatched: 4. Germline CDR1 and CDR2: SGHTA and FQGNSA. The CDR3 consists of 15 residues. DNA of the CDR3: TGTGCCAGCAGCACTACAGGGGGCCCTAACTATGGCTACACCTTC. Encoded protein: CASSTTGGPNYGYTF.

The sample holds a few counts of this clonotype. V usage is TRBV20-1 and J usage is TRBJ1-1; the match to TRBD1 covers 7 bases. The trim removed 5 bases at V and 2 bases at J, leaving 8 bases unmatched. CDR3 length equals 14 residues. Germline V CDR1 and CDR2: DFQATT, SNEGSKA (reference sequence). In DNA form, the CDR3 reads TGCAGTGCTGGGGACAGCGCGGGAAACACTGAAGCTTTCTTT. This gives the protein CSAGDSAGNTEAFF.

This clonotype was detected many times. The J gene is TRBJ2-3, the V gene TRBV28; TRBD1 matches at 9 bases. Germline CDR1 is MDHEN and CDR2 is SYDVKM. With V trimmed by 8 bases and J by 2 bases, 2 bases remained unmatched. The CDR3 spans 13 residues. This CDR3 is CASWDRDTDTQYF. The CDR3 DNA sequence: TGTGCCAGCTGGGACAGGGACACAGATACGCAGTATTTT.

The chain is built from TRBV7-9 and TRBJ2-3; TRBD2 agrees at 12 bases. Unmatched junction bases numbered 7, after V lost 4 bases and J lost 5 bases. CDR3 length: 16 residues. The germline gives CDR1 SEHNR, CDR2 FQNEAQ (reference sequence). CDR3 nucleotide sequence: TGTGCCAGCAGCTCCACACTAGCGGGAGGTGGAGATACGCAGTATTTT. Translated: CASSSTLAGGGDTQYF.

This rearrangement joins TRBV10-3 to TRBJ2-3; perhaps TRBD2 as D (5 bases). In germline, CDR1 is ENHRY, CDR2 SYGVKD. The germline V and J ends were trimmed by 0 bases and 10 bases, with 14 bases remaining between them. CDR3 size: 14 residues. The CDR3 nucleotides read TGTGCCATCAGTGAGTCGGTTGGGAGAGTGTCGCAGTATTTT. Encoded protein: CAISESVGRVSQYF.

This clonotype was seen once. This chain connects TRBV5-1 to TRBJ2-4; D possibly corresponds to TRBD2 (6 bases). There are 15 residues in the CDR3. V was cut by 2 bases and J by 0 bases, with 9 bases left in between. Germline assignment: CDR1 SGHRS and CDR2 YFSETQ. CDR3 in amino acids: CASSLGAGAKNIQYF. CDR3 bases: TGCGCCAGCAGCTTAGGAGCGGGAGCCAAAAACATTCAGTACTTC.

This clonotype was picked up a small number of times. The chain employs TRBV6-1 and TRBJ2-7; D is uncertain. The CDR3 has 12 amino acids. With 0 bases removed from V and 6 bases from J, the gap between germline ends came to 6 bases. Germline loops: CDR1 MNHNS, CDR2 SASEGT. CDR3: CASSEASSEQYF. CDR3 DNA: TGTGCCAGCAGTGAAGCCTCTAGCGAGCAGTACTTC.

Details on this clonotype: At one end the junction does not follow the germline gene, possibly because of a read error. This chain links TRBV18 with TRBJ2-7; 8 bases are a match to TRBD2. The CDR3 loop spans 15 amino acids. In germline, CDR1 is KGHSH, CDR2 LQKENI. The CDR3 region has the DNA TGTGCCGGCTCACCACCAGCGGGAGCGCTCTACGAGCAGTACTTC. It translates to CAGSPPAGALYEQYF.

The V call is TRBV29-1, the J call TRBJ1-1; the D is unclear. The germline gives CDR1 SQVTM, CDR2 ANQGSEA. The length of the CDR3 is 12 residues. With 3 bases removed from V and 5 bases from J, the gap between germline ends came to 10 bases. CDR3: CSVEREETEAFF. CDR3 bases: TGCAGCGTTGAGCGGGAGGAAACTGAAGCTTTCTTT.

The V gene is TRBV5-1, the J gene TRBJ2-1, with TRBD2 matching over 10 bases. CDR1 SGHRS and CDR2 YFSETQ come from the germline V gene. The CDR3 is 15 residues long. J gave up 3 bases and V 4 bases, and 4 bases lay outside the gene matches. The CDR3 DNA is TGCGCCAGCAGCCCTAGACTAGCGGGCTACAATGAGCAGTTCTTC. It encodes CASSPRLAGYNEQFF.

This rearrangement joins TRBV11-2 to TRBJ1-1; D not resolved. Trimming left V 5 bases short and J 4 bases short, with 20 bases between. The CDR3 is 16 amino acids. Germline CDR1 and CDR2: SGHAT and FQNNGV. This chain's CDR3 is CASSRTSGGFGTEAFF. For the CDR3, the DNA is TGTGCCAGCAGCCGAACATCAGGTGGGTTCGGCACTGAAGCTTTCTTT. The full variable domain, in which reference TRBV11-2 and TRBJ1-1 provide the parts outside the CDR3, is EAGVAQSPRYKIIEKRQSVAFWCNPISGHATLYWYQQILGQGPKLLIQFQNNGVVDDSQLPKDRFSAERLKGVDSTLKIQPAKLEDSAVYLCASSRTSGGFGTEAFFGQGTRLTVV.

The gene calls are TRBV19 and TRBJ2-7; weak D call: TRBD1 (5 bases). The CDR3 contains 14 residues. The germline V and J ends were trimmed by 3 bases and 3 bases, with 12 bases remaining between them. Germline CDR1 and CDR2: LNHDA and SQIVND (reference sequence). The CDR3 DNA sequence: TGTGCCAGTAGTATGGAAGGGGAAGGCTACGAGCAGTACTTC. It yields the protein CASSMEGEGYEQYF.

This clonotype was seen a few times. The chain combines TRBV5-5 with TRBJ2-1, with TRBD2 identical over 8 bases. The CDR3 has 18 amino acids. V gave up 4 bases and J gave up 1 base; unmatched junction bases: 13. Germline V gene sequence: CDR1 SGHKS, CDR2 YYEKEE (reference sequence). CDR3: CASSLGGSGSFSYNEQFF. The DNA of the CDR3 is TGTGCCAGCAGCCTGGGGGGCAGCGGGAGTTTTTCCTACAATGAGCAGTTCTTC.